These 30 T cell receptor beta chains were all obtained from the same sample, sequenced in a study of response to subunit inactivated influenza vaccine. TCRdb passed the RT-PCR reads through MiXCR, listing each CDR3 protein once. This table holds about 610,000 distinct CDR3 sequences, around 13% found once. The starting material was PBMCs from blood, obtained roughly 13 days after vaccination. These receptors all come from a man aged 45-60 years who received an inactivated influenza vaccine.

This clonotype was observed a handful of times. This CDR3 reads CAWTRQYNSPLHF. CDR3 sequence (DNA): TGTGCCTGGACGCGGCAATATAATTCACCCCTCCACTTT. This rearrangement joins TRBV30 to TRBJ1-6; no reliable D call. This CDR3 spans 13 amino acids. V lost 4 bases and J 4 bases, leaving 8 bases between the germline ends. Germline V gene data show CDR1 as GTSNPN and CDR2 as SVGIG (reference sequence).

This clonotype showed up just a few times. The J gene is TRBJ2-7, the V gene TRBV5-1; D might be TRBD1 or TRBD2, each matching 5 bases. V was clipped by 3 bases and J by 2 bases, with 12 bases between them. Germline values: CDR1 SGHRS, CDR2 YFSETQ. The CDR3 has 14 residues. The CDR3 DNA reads TGCGCCAGCAGCTCGGGACGGCCACCCTACGAGCAGTACTTC. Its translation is CASSSGRPPYEQYF.

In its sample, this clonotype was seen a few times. CDR3 DNA sequence: TGTGCCAGCAGATTAGGGTGGACTAGCGGGCTCGAGCAGTACTTC. It specifies CASRLGWTSGLEQYF. The chain has TRBV6-2 or TRBV6-3 and TRBJ2-7, with TRBD2 identical over 11 bases. Per the germline V gene, CDR1 is MNHEY and CDR2 is SVGEGT. With V trimmed by 6 bases and J by 6 bases, 10 bases remained unmatched. The CDR3 is made up of 15 amino acids.

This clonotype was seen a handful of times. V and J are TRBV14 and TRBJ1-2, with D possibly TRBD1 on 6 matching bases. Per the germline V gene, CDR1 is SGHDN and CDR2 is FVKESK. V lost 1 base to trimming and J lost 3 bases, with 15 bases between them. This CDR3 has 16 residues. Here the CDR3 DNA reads TGTGCCAGCAGCCAAGGACTCGGGGGGCCCTACTATGGCTACACCTTC. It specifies CASSQGLGGPYYGYTF.

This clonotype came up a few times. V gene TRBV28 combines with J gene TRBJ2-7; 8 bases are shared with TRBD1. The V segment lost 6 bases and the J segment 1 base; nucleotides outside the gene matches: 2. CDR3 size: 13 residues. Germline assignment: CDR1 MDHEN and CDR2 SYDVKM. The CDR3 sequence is CASRTGESYEQYF. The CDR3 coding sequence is TGTGCCAGCAGGACAGGGGAATCCTACGAGCAGTACTTC.

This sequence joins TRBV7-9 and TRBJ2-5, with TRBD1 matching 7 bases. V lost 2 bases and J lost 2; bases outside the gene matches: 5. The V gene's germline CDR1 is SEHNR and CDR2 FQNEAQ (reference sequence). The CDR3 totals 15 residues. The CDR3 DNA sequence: TGTGCCAGCAGCTTACGCCGACAGGGTCAAGAGACCCAGTACTTC. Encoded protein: CASSLRRQGQETQYF. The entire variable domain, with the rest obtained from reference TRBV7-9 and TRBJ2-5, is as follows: DTGVSQNPRHKITKRGQNVTFRCDPISEHNRLYWYRQTLGQGPEFLTYFQNEAQLEKSRLLSDRFSAERPKGSFSTLEIQRTEQGDSAMYLCASSLRRQGQETQYFGPGTRLLVL.

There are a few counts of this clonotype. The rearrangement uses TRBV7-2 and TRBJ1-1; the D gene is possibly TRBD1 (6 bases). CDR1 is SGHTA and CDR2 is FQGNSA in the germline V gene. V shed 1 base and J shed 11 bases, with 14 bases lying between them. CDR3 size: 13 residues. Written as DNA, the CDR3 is TGTGCCAGCAGCTTAGGGAGGGGGGGAGTCGCTTTCTTT. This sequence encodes CASSLGRGGVAFF. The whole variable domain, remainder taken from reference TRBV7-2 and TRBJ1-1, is GAGVSQSPSNKVTEKGKDVELRCDPISGHTALYWYRQSLGQGLEFLIYFQGNSAPDKSGLPSDRFSAERTGGSVSTLTIQRTQQEDSAVYLCASSLGRGGVAFFGQGTRLTVV.

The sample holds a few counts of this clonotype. CDR3 nucleotides: TGTGCCAGTCTACAAAATGTAAATGAGCAGTTCTTC. Its translation: CASLQNVNEQFF. The V and J genes are TRBV6-2 or TRBV6-3 and TRBJ2-1, with D unresolved. This CDR3 contains 12 residues. Per germline, CDR1 MNHEY and CDR2 SVGEGT. The V and J ends lost 9 bases and 7 bases respectively, with 13 bases between them.

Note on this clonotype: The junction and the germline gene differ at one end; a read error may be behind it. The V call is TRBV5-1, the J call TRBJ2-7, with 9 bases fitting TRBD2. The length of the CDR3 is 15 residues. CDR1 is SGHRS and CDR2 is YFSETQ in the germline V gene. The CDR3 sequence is CAGSLASGTSYEQYF. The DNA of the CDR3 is TGCGCCGGCAGCTTAGCTAGCGGGACATCCTACGAGCAGTACTTC.

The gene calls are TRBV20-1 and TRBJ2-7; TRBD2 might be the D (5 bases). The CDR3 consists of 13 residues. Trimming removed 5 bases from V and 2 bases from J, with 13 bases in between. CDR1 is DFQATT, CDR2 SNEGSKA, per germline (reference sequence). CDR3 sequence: CSAARTGAYEQYF. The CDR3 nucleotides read TGCAGTGCTGCCCGGACTGGGGCCTACGAGCAGTACTTC.

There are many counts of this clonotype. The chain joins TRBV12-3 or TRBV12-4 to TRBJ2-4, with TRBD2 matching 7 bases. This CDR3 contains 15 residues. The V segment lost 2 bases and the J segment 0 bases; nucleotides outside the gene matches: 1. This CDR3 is CASSLSGIAKNIQYF. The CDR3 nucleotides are TGTGCCAGCAGTTTAAGCGGGATAGCCAAAAACATTCAGTACTTC.

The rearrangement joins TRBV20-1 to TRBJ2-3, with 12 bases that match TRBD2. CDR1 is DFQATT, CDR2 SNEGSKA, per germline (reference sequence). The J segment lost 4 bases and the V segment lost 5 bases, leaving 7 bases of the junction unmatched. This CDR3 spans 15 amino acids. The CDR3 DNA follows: TGCAGTGCTCCGACTAGCGGGAGTCGCCCAGATACGCAGTATTTT. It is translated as CSAPTSGSRPDTQYF.

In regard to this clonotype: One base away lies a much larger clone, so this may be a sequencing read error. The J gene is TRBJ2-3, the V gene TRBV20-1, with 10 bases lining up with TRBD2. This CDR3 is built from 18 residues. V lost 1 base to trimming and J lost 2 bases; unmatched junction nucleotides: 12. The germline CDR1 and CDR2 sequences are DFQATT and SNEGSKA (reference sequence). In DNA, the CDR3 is TGCAGTGCTAGAGGTCTCCAGCGGGGGGGATCACACACAGATACGCAGTATTTT. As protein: CSARGLQRGGSHTDTQYF.

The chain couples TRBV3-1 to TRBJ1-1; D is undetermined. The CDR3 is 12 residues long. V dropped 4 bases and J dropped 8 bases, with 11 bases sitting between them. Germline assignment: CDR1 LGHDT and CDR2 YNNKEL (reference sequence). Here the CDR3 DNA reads TGTGCCAGCAGCCCGAGTGGCCGGGAAGCTTTCTTT. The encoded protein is CASSPSGREAFF.

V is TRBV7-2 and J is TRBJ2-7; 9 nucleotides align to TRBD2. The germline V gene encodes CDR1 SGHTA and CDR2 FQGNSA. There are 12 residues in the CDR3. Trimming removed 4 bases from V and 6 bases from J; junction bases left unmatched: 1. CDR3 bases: TGTGCCAGCAGCTGGGGACTAGCCGAGCAGTACTTC. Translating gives CASSWGLAEQYF.

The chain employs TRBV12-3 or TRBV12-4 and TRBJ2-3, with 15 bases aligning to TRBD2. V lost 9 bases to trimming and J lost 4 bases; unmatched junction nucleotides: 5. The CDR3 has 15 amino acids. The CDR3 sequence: CASKRTSGGADTQYF. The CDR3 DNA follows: TGTGCCAGTAAAAGGACTAGCGGGGGGGCAGATACGCAGTATTTT.

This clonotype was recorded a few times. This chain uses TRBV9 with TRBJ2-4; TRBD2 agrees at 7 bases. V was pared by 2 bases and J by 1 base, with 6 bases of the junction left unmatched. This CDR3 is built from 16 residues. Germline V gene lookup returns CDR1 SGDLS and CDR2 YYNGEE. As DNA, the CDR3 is TGTGCCAGCAGCGTGGGGGGAGCGGGGGCCAAAAACATTCAGTACTTC. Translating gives CASSVGGAGAKNIQYF.

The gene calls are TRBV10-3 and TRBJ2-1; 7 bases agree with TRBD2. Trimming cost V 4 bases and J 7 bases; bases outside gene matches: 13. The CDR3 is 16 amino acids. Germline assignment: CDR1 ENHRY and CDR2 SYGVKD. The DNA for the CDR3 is TGTGCCATCAGTGCGATAATAAAAAGCGGGATAAATGAGCAGTTCTTC. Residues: CAISAIIKSGINEQFF.

The CDR3 region is CASSERQGAYNEQFF. CDR3 sequence (DNA): TGTGCCAGCAGTGAACGACAGGGGGCATACAATGAGCAGTTCTTC. This chain joins TRBV25-1 and TRBJ2-1; 10 nucleotides match TRBD1. V shed 2 bases, J shed 4 bases, and the junction held 2 bases outside the gene matches. The CDR3 totals 15 residues. CDR1 is MGHDK and CDR2 is SYGVNS in the germline V gene.

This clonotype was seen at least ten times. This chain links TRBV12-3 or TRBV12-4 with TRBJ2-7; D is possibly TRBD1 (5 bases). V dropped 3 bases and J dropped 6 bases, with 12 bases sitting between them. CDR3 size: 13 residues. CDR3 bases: TGTGCCAGCAGTTTTGGGCAGGGTAGCGAGCAGTACTTC. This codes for CASSFGQGSEQYF.

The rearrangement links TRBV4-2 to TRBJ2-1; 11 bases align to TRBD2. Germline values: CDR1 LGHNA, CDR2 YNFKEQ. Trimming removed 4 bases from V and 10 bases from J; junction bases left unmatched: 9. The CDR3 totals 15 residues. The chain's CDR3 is CASSPLSGRAGEQFF. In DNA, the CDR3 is TGTGCCAGCAGCCCCCTTAGCGGGAGGGCCGGGGAGCAGTTCTTC.

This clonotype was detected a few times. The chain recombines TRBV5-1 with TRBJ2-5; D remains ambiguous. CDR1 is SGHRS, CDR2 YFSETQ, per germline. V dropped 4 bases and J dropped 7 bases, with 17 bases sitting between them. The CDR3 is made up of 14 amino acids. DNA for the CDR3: TGCGCCAGCAGCCCTGGATTGCTCTCCGGGACCCAGTACTTC. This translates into CASSPGLLSGTQYF.

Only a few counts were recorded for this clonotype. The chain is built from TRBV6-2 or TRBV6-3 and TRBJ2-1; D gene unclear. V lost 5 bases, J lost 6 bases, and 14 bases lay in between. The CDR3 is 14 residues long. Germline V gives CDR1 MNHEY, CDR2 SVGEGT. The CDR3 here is CASSETGSGNEQFF. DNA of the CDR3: TGTGCCAGCAGTGAGACGGGTTCAGGCAATGAGCAGTTCTTC.

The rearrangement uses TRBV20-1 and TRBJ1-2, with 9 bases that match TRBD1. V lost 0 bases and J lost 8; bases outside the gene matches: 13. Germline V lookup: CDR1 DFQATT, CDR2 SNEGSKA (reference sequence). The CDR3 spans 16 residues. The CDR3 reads CSARDAPTGGFDGYTF. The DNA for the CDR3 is TGCAGTGCTAGAGACGCACCGACAGGGGGGTTCGACGGCTACACCTTC.

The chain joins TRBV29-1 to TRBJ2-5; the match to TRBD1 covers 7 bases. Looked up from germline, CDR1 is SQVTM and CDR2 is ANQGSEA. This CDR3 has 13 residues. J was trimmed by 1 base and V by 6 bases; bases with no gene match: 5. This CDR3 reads CSVAGTVQETQYF. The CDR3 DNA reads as TGCAGCGTGGCCGGGACAGTCCAAGAGACCCAGTACTTC.

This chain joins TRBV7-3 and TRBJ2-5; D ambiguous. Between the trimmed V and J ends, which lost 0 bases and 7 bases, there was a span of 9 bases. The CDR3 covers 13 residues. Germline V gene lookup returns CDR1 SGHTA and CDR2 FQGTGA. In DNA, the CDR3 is TGTGCCAGCAGCTTAACTGAGATAGGGACCCAGTACTTC. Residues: CASSLTEIGTQYF.

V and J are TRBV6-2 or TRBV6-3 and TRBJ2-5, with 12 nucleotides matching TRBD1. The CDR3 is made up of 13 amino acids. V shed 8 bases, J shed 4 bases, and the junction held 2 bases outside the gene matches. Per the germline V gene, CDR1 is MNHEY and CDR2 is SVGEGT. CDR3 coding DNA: TGTGCCAGCCGGGACAGGGGGCGAGAGACCCAGTACTTC. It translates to CASRDRGRETQYF.

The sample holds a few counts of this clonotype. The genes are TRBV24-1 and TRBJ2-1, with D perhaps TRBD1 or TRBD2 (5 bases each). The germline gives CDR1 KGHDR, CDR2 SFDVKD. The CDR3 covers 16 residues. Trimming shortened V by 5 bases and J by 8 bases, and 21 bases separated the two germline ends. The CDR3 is CATSVTGTPTNDEQFF. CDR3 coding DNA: TGTGCCACCAGTGTTACCGGGACCCCAACTAATGATGAGCAGTTCTTC.

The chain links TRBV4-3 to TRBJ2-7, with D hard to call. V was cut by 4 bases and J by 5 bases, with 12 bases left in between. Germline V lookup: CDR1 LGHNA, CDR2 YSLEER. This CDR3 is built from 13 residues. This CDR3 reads CASSRNTLDEQYF. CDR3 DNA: TGCGCCAGCAGCCGGAATACCCTCGACGAGCAGTACTTC.

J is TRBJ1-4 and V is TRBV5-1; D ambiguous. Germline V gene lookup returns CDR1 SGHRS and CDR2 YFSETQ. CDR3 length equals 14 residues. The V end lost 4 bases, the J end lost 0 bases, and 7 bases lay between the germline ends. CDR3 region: CASSPMSTNEKLFF. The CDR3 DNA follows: TGCGCCAGCAGCCCAATGTCAACTAATGAAAAACTGTTTTTT. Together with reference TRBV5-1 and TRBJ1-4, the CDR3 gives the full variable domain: KAGVTQTPRYLIKTRGQQVTLSCSPISGHRSVSWYQQTPGQGLQFLFEYFSETQRNKGNFPGRFSGRQFSNSRSEMNVSTLELGDSALYLCASSPMSTNEKLFFGSGTQLSVL.